The 3 T cell receptor beta chains given below trace back to one sample, sequenced in a study of shared clonotypes between healthy human individuals. CD45RO-negative cells were positively selected for CCR7, leaving out terminally differentiated effector memory CD45RA+ cells. Using immunoSEQ multiplex PCR, the repertoire was profiled, and TCRdb retains in-frame clones only, with some absent. The table shows approximately 740,000 clones, with about 92% occurring only once. Sequenced input: naive CD8+ T cells sorted from blood. These receptors came from a man aged 25 to 40 in good health.

The chain is built from TRBV2 and TRBJ2-3, with D possibly TRBD2 on 6 matching bases. The CDR3 sequence is 14 residues long. CDR1 and CDR2 from the germline V gene are SNHLY and FYNNEI. V shed 9 bases and J shed 4 bases, with 17 bases lying between them. The CDR3 region is CASPSAKGADTQYF. CDR3 nucleotide sequence: TGTGCCAGTCCTAGCGCGAAAGGGGCAGATACGCAGTATTTT.

The chain couples TRBV18 to TRBJ1-4; weak D call: TRBD1 (6 bases). Germline CDR1 reads KGHSH; CDR2 reads LQKENI. V was shortened by 3 bases and J by 2 bases, with 16 bases between the two germline ends. The CDR3 length is 17 residues. The CDR3 bases are TGTGCCAGCTCACCCGGGACGCAGGGGAGGACTAATGAAAAACTGTTTTTT. This codes for CASSPGTQGRTNEKLFF.

This clone was seen only once. At the DNA level, this CDR3 is encoded by other sequences in the same sample as well. The chain has TRBV5-1 and TRBJ2-7; D is perhaps TRBD1 (6 bases). From germline, CDR1 is SGHRS and CDR2 YFSETQ. The CDR3 loop spans 14 amino acids. V gave up 2 bases and J gave up 4 bases, with 13 bases separating them. CDR3 loop: CASSLRQESYEQYF. CDR3 nucleotides: TGCGCCAGCAGCTTAAGACAGGAGTCGTACGAGCAGTACTTC.